This entry is about one T cell receptor (beta chain). The data belong to a study of OX40 agonist ivuxolimab in advanced cancers. Study-level information: Ivuxolimab, an agonistic anti-OX40 (CD134) antibody, was given to patients. People who had prior anti-PD-1, anti-PD-L1 or anti-CTLA-4 therapy could take part, and around 40% had some.

The V gene lost 1 base and the J gene lost 3 bases, with 5 bases spanning the gap. This CDR3 is built from 12 residues. Germline CDR1 reads SGHNT; CDR2 reads YYREEE (reference sequence). The protocol was immunoSEQ multiplex PCR, while the TCRdb copy is restricted to in-frame clones and leaves out a portion. Of some 58,000 clones in the sample, just under 85% were seen once. The material sequenced was CD4+ or CD8+ T cells sorted from blood, taken in a trial of the OX40 agonist ivuxolimab. The sequence was collected from an adult with an advanced solid tumor such as melanoma, head and neck, liver or kidney cancer. The chain carries TRBV5-4 and TRBJ2-7; D unresolved. The CDR3 DNA reads as TGTGCCAGCAGCTTGCCCAGCTACGAGCAGTACTTC. The encoded protein is CASSLPSYEQYF.